This T cell receptor (beta chain) was recovered during a study of CD8 T cells in ankylosing spondylitis. This clonotype turned up a few times. Its antigen is still unknown. Study-level findings and limits: A TCR beta motif of 8 or 9 highly homologous variants appeared characteristic of ankylosing spondylitis blood. Enrichment of disease-linked clones was reportedly significant in matched ankylosing spondylitis synovial fluid.

Using its own MiXCR run on the 5' RACE reads, TCRdb lists one record per CDR3 protein. Of more than 250,000 distinct CDR3 sequences in the sample, 6.5% to 10% were seen once. Sequencing was done on a sample of blood, either unsorted or a sorted T cell fraction (not recorded which). This clonotype originated in a male donor with ankylosing spondylitis.

The CDR3 sequence: CAITGERGADHEQYF. In nucleotides, the CDR3 is TGTGCCATCACCGGGGAGCGGGGGGCCGACCACGAGCAGTACTTC. The chain couples TRBV10-3 to TRBJ2-7; 9 bases agree with TRBD2. With V trimmed by 7 bases and J by 5 bases, 12 bases remained unmatched. The germline CDR1 and CDR2 sequences are ENHRY and SYGVKD. CDR3 length: 15 amino acids.